Sequencing of this T cell receptor (beta chain) was carried out in a study of T cell responses to AZD1222 COVID-19 vaccine. The length of the CDR3 is 17 residues. Germline-derived CDR1 and CDR2 are SEHNR and FQNEAQ (reference sequence). V lost 2 bases and J 7 bases, leaving 22 bases between the germline ends. TCRdb's table, derived via immunoSEQ multiplex PCR, lists solely in-frame clones and lacks some. The sample yields roughly 150,000 clones, around nine tenths seen once. The receptor was isolated from an adult who received the AZD1222 COVID-19 vaccine. The sample consisted of peripheral blood, taken 28 days after the second AZD1222 dose. This sequence joins TRBV7-9 and TRBJ2-3, with unresolved D. CDR3 amino acids: CASSLKGSETHKHTQYF. The CDR3 bases are TGTGCCAGCAGCTTAAAAGGGTCGGAGACCCACAAGCATACGCAGTATTTT.